Sequencing of this T cell receptor (beta chain) was carried out in a study of Ad26.COV2.S vaccination and SARS-CoV-2 variants. The ends were cut back, 2 bases at V and 1 base at J, with 11 bases in the middle. Germline V gene data show CDR1 as SGDLS and CDR2 as YYNGEE. This CDR3 has 15 amino acids. Sequencing was performed with immunoSEQ multiplex PCR; in TCRdb, only in-frame clones are kept and a portion is missing. This table holds about 180,000 clones, around nine tenths found once. The source material was peripheral blood, sampled after recovery from COVID-19. The receptor was derived from a human donor who had recovered from COVID-19. The genes are TRBV9 and TRBJ2-3; possible D gene TRBD1, 6 bases. CDR3: CASSVPGEGTDTQYF. CDR3 nucleotide sequence: TGTGCCAGCAGCGTCCCAGGGGAAGGCACAGATACGCAGTATTTT.